The 30 T cell receptor beta chains below all came from one sample that was sequenced in a study of blood T cell repertoires in COVID-19. Here immunoSEQ multiplex PCR was the method, and the copy in TCRdb shows in-frame clones only, minus some. In the table there are 120,000 to 150,000 clones, under 85% of which are singletons. The material sequenced was peripheral blood. These receptors all come from a human donor in a cohort sampled during active COVID-19.

The chain is built from TRBV5-1 and TRBJ1-1; 8 nucleotides match TRBD1. V trimming: 2 bases; J trimming: 7 bases; junction bases outside the gene matches: 10. CDR3 length: 15 residues. The germline CDR1 and CDR2 sequences are SGHRS and YFSETQ. DNA for the CDR3: TGCGCCAGCAGCTTTGATACAGGGGGAAGTGGTGAAGCTTTCTTT. This gives the protein CASSFDTGGSGEAFF.

The chain links TRBV4-3 to TRBJ1-1; TRBD1 is a possible D gene (5 bases). Germline V lookup: CDR1 LGHNA, CDR2 YSLEER. This CDR3 contains 15 residues. V lost 0 bases, J lost 2 bases, and 10 bases lay in between. The CDR3 coding sequence is TGCGCCAGCAGCCAAGATCCAGGGTCCAACACTGAAGCTTTCTTT. Translated, it gives CASSQDPGSNTEAFF.

The chain combines TRBV10-3 with TRBJ2-1; 9 nucleotides match TRBD1. The V and J ends lost 10 bases and 5 bases, in that order; junction bases with no gene match: 9. The CDR3 consists of 14 residues. Germline assignment: CDR1 ENHRY and CDR2 SYGVKD. DNA for the CDR3: TGTGCCACTGACCGGGACAGGGCTAACAATGAGCAGTTCTTC. Translated, it gives CATDRDRANNEQFF.

The chain's CDR3 is CASSVVSQYF. The CDR3 bases are TGTGCCAGCAGTGTAGTGAGCCAGTACTTC. The gene calls are TRBV2 and TRBJ2-5; no clear D. Germline CDR1 and CDR2: SNHLY and FYNNEI. V was shortened by 4 bases and J by 10 bases, with 7 bases between the two germline ends. The CDR3 totals 10 residues.

The V call is TRBV30, the J call TRBJ1-2; unclear D gene. The ends were cut back, 4 bases at V and 6 bases at J, with 15 bases in the middle. The V gene's germline CDR1 is GTSNPN and CDR2 SVGIG (reference sequence). This CDR3 contains 13 residues. The CDR3 protein is CAWKVGWGDGYTF. CDR3 nucleotides: TGTGCCTGGAAGGTGGGATGGGGAGATGGCTACACCTTC.

This chain connects TRBV2 to TRBJ2-5, with 11 nucleotides matching TRBD2. Per germline, CDR1 SNHLY and CDR2 FYNNEI. CDR3 size: 14 residues. The junction had 1 base not matched to a gene; V was cut back by 4 bases and J by 3 bases. CDR3 DNA sequence: TGTGCCAGCAGTGTACTAGCGGGGGAAGAGACCCAGTACTTC. Its translation is CASSVLAGEETQYF.

The V and J genes are TRBV5-1 and TRBJ1-3; no clear D gene. The CDR3 sequence is 14 residues long. Germline V gene lookup returns CDR1 SGHRS and CDR2 YFSETQ. Deletions cut 0 bases from V and 4 bases from J, with 8 bases between. This CDR3 is CASSLGTVGNTIYF. The CDR3 DNA reads as TGCGCCAGCAGCTTGGGAACAGTCGGAAACACCATATATTTT.

The genes are TRBV5-4 and TRBJ2-3; possible D gene TRBD1, 6 bases. This CDR3 spans 14 amino acids. Trimming stripped 4 bases from V and 3 bases from J, with 12 bases between. Germline V CDR1 and CDR2: SGHNT, YYREEE (reference sequence). The CDR3 DNA reads TGTGCCAGCAGCCCAGAAAGGGGGACAGATACGCAGTATTTT. As protein: CASSPERGTDTQYF.

The chain has TRBV30 and TRBJ2-3; D perhaps matches TRBD1 (5 bases). Trimming took 3 bases from V and 5 from J, leaving 9 bases between them. The CDR3 runs 12 residues. Germline CDR1 and CDR2: GTSNPN and SVGIG (reference sequence). CDR3 loop: CAWSRDGDTQYF. DNA of the CDR3: TGTGCCTGGAGCAGGGATGGAGATACGCAGTATTTT. Full variable domain (outside the CDR3, taken from reference TRBV30 and TRBJ2-3): SQTIHQWPATLVQPVGSPLSLECTVEGTSNPNLYWYRQAAGRGLQLLFYSVGIGQISSEVPQNLSASRPQDRQFILSSKKLLLSDSGFYLCAWSRDGDTQYFGPGTRLTVL.

A few counts support this clone. V usage is TRBV4-3 and J usage is TRBJ1-4, with D perhaps matching TRBD1 (5 bases). This CDR3 is built from 14 residues. In germline, CDR1 is LGHNA, CDR2 YSLEER. Trimming cost V 0 bases and J 7 bases, with 9 bases left between them. The CDR3: CASSQEFTGEKLFF. The CDR3 bases are TGCGCCAGCAGCCAAGAATTTACAGGTGAAAAACTGTTTTTT.

The chain carries TRBV7-6 and TRBJ2-5; D not resolved. Trimming cost V 5 bases and J 3 bases, with 4 bases left between them. Germline V gene lookup returns CDR1 SGHVS and CDR2 FNYEAQ. The CDR3 consists of 11 residues. The CDR3 DNA reads as TGTGCCAGCAGCGTAAAAGAGACCCAGTACTTC. It translates to CASSVKETQYF.

This clone was seen a few times. V is TRBV2 and J is TRBJ1-1, with a possible D match to TRBD1 (5 bases). This CDR3 spans 15 amino acids. V lost 3 bases to trimming and J lost 6 bases, with 17 bases between them. Germline CDR1 is SNHLY and CDR2 is FYNNEI. CDR3 sequence (DNA): TGTGCCAGCAGTGACATAGGCAGGGCTTTGGCTGAAGCTTTCTTT. It codes for CASSDIGRALAEAFF.

The chain employs TRBV18 and TRBJ1-6; D unclear. Germline V gives CDR1 KGHSH, CDR2 LQKENI. The CDR3 runs to 15 residues. Trimming shortened V by 3 bases and J by 8 bases, and 14 bases separated the two germline ends. DNA of the CDR3: TGTGCCAGCTCACCCCAGGTTGGGCTGGATTCACCCCTCCACTTT. This sequence encodes CASSPQVGLDSPLHF.

CDR3 protein: CASSLGTGVYEQYF. Written as DNA, the CDR3 is TGTGCCAGCAGCTTAGGGACAGGGGTTTACGAGCAGTACTTC. V is TRBV7-9 and J is TRBJ2-7; 9 bases align to TRBD1. The germline V gene has CDR1 SEHNR and CDR2 FQNEAQ (reference sequence). V gave up 1 base and J gave up 4 bases; unmatched junction bases: 2. The CDR3 contains 14 residues.

This rearrangement joins TRBV5-1 to TRBJ1-5, with 11 nucleotides matching TRBD1. The CDR3 is 19 residues long. The V gene's germline CDR1 is SGHRS and CDR2 YFSETQ. The V gene end was trimmed by 1 base and the J gene end by 5 bases; junction bases not matched to a gene: 14. The CDR3 nucleotides read TGCGCCAGCAGCTTGAGAAGGACAGGGGGCGGGTTATGGGATCAGCCCCAGCATTTT. Translated, it gives CASSLRRTGGGLWDQPQHF.

The chain is built from TRBV25-1 and TRBJ1-2; 10 nucleotides line up with TRBD1. The V and J ends lost 7 bases and 9 bases, in that order; junction bases with no gene match: 8. The CDR3 is 13 amino acids. The germline CDR1 and CDR2 sequences are MGHDK and SYGVNS. The CDR3 DNA sequence: TGTGCCAGCACCTTGACAGGGGGCGGACGCTACACCTTC. Translated: CASTLTGGGRYTF.

The genes are TRBV30 and TRBJ2-5; a weak D match, TRBD1 (5 bases). The CDR3 is 14 amino acids. Germline loops: CDR1 GTSNPN, CDR2 SVGIG (reference sequence). V dropped 4 bases and J dropped 1 base, with 13 bases sitting between them. CDR3 nucleotide sequence: TGTGCCTGGATGTATTGGGGCCTCCAAGAGACCCAGTACTTC. Residues: CAWMYWGLQETQYF.

Concerning this clone: This specimen includes other DNA sequences encoding the same CDR3. The CDR3 here is CASSLSGGATDTQYF. The CDR3 DNA follows: TGCGCCAGCAGCTTGAGCGGCGGGGCCACAGATACGCAGTATTTT. The chain carries TRBV5-1 and TRBJ2-3, with a possible D match to TRBD2 (6 bases). Per germline, CDR1 SGHRS and CDR2 YFSETQ. CDR3 length equals 15 residues. V was clipped by 1 base and J by 2 bases, with 11 bases between them.

The chain combines TRBV21-1 with TRBJ2-1; the table's TRBD1 call for D was not verified on the DNA. TRBV21-1 is shown as a pseudogene. This CDR3 has 14 amino acids. CDR3 residues: CASSKDNSYNEQFF. DNA for the CDR3: TGTGCCAGCAGCAAAGACAACTCCTACAATGAGCAGTTCTTC.

The V call is TRBV7-8, the J call TRBJ1-3, with TRBD1 matching 9 bases. The CDR3 extends over 15 amino acids. Per the germline V gene, CDR1 is SGHVS and CDR2 is FQNEAQ. With V trimmed by 6 bases and J by 2 bases, 5 bases remained unmatched. This CDR3 is CASSPRDRAGNTIYF. The CDR3 nucleotides read TGTGCCAGCAGTCCCCGGGACAGGGCTGGAAACACCATATATTTT.

CDR3 loop: CASSLRGLAAYEQYF. The CDR3 coding sequence is TGTGCCAGCAGCTTAAGGGGACTAGCGGCTTACGAGCAGTACTTC. The rearrangement uses TRBV7-2 and TRBJ2-7; 11 bases match TRBD2. This CDR3 comprises 15 residues. The V and J ends lost 2 bases and 4 bases, in that order; junction bases with no gene match: 4. Germline V gene data show CDR1 as SGHTA and CDR2 as FQGNSA.

The rearrangement joins TRBV9 to TRBJ1-1; the D gene is possibly TRBD1 (5 bases). This CDR3 comprises 15 residues. Trimming stripped 2 bases from V and 0 bases from J, with 11 bases between. Looked up from germline, CDR1 is SGDLS and CDR2 is YYNGEE. Written as DNA, the CDR3 is TGTGCCAGCAGCGTCCACAGGCCCTTGAACACTGAAGCTTTCTTT. This codes for CASSVHRPLNTEAFF.

This clone came up a few times. The chain uses TRBV19 and TRBJ2-5; a possible D gene is TRBD1 (5 bases). V lost 5 bases and J 5 bases, leaving 12 bases between the germline ends. There are 13 residues in the CDR3. In germline, CDR1 is LNHDA, CDR2 SQIVND (reference sequence). The CDR3 loop is CASSYRIWETQYF. The DNA of the CDR3 is TGTGCCAGTAGTTACAGGATTTGGGAGACCCAGTACTTC.

The V and J genes are TRBV4-3 and TRBJ2-1; unclear D gene. V lost 0 bases and J 3 bases, leaving 9 bases between the germline ends. CDR1 is LGHNA and CDR2 is YSLEER in the germline V gene. This CDR3 has 15 residues. CDR3 loop: CASSQDGQDYNEQFF. The CDR3, as DNA: TGCGCCAGCAGCCAAGACGGCCAGGACTACAATGAGCAGTTCTTC.

The rearrangement uses TRBV11-2 and TRBJ1-6; tentative D call: TRBD1 (5 bases). Trimming left V 3 bases short and J 5 bases short, with 8 bases between. This CDR3 has 14 amino acids. Germline CDR1 reads SGHAT; CDR2 reads FQNNGV. This CDR3 reads CASSLGPNNSPLHF. The CDR3 nucleotides read TGTGCCAGCAGCTTGGGGCCTAATAATTCACCCCTCCACTTT.

The chain recombines TRBV12-3 or TRBV12-4 with TRBJ2-7; 9 bases fit TRBD1. Trimming at V came to 5 bases and at J to 7 bases, leaving 6 bases not matched to a gene. The CDR3 length is 13 residues. This CDR3 is CASSRDRDREQYF. In nucleotides, the CDR3 is TGTGCCAGCAGTCGGGACAGGGATCGGGAGCAGTACTTC.

This chain joins TRBV4-2 and TRBJ2-3; 10 bases line up with TRBD2. V lost 2 bases and J lost 6; bases outside the gene matches: 8. The CDR3 runs 16 residues. From germline, CDR1 is LGHNA and CDR2 YNFKEQ. CDR3 loop: CASSQTPTSGWDTQYF. As DNA, the CDR3 is TGTGCCAGCAGCCAAACTCCGACTAGCGGGTGGGATACGCAGTATTTT.

The chain links TRBV7-9 to TRBJ1-1, with D possibly being TRBD1 (5 bases). This CDR3 has 11 residues. Trimming removed 2 bases at V and 11 bases at J, with 9 bases between. The germline gives CDR1 SEHNR, CDR2 FQNEAQ (reference sequence). Here the CDR3 DNA reads TGTGCCAGCAGCTTAACAGCAGGGGCTTTCTTT. It specifies CASSLTAGAFF.

The chain links TRBV6-1 to TRBJ2-2, with D maybe TRBD1 (7 bases). From germline, CDR1 is MNHNS and CDR2 SASEGT. This CDR3 has 16 residues. V was trimmed by 1 base and J by 4 bases, leaving 13 bases between them. CDR3 residues: CASSEEAGGFTGELFF. CDR3 sequence (DNA): TGTGCCAGCAGTGAAGAGGCAGGGGGGTTCACCGGGGAGCTGTTTTTT.

This clone showed up just once. The junction shows a germline mismatch at one end, possibly a read error. The V call is TRBV7-7, the J call TRBJ2-5; 7 bases match TRBD2. This CDR3 spans 14 amino acids. Germline V gives CDR1 SSHAT, CDR2 FNYEAQ (reference sequence). The CDR3 nucleotides read TGTGCTAGCAGCTTAGGACTAGGCGGAGAGACCCAGTACTTC. Translated: CASSLGLGGETQYF. The full variable domain, completed using reference TRBV7-7 and TRBJ2-5, is GAGVSQSPRYKVTKRGQDVTLRCDPISSHATLYWYQQALGQGPEFLTYFNYEAQPDKSGLPSDRFSAERPEGSISTLTIQRTEQRDSAMYRCASSLGLGGETQYFGPGTRLLVL.